What follows describes a single TCR beta chain. Antigen unknown. Here immunoSEQ multiplex PCR was the method, and the copy in TCRdb shows in-frame clones only, minus some. Of around 130,000 clones listed, 84% are singletons. V lost 4 bases to trimming and J lost 0 bases, with 5 bases between them. CDR3 size: 13 residues. Germline V gene data show CDR1 as MNHEY and CDR2 as SVGAGI. These data are taken from a study of cytotoxic CD8 clonotypes in ibrutinib-treated CLL. Findings and limits, study-wide: With treatment, public clonotypes, which were uncommon, either contracted or remained stable.

This TCR derives from a human donor with chronic lymphocytic leukemia. The chain recombines TRBV6-5 with TRBJ2-3; D uncertain. Sequenced material: PBMCs, taken after 24 months of ibrutinib treatment. The CDR3, as DNA: TGTGCCAGCAGTTCCCCTAGCACAGATACGCAGTATTTT. Amino acid sequence: CASSSPSTDTQYF.